This T cell receptor (beta chain) was recorded in a study of shared clonotypes between healthy human individuals. The CD4+ fraction was divided into a CD45RA+ naive subset and a CD45RA-negative memory subset. Only in-frame clones appear in the TCRdb table, and some are missing; sequencing was by immunoSEQ multiplex PCR. The table records over 2 million clones, roughly 90% of them present only once. This CDR3 is built from 15 residues. V shed 6 bases and J 9 bases; nucleotides not matched to a gene: 13. Germline CDR1 and CDR2: SNHLY and FYNNEI. Input material: naive CD4+ T cells from PBMCs. The subset is: CD45RA+ positively selected. The receptor comes from a man aged 18 to 29 in good health. Some clones in this sample may be carry-over from other donors' samples. The chain links TRBV2 to TRBJ2-5, with 10 positions matching TRBD2. CDR3: CASSKGTSDPRAQYF. CDR3 in DNA: TGTGCCAGCAGCAAAGGGACTAGCGATCCTCGGGCCCAGTACTTC.